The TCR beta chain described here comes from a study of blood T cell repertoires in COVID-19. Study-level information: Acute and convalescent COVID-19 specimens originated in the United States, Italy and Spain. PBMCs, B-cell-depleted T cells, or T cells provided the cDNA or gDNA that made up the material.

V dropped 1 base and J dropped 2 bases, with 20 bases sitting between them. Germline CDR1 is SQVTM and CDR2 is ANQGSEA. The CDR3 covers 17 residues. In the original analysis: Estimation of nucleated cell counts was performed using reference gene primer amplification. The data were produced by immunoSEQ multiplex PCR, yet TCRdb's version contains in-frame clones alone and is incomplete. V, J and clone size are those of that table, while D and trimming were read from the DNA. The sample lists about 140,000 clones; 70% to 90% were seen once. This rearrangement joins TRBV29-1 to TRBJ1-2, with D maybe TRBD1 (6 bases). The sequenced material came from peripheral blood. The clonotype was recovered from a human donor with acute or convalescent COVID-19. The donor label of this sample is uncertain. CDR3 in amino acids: CSVEGGRRGSRNYGYTF. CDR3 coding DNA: TGCAGCGTTGAAGGGGGCCGCAGGGGTTCCCGAAACTATGGCTACACCTTC.